This passage covers 8 T cell receptor beta chains from one sample sequenced in a study of blood T cell repertoires in COVID-19. Assay used: immunoSEQ multiplex PCR; TCRdb lists only in-frame clones, some missing. The data contain 150,000 or so clones, 80% to 90% of them seen just once; the ten biggest clones take up around 4.2%. Material for sequencing was peripheral blood. These receptor sequences come from a man in his 60s with COVID-19, enrolled during active disease.

The V call is TRBV20-1, the J call TRBJ2-3; TRBD2 might be the D (5 bases). This CDR3 is 11 amino acids long. Germline V CDR1 and CDR2: DFQATT, SNEGSKA (reference sequence). The germline V and J ends were trimmed by 5 bases and 10 bases, with 13 bases remaining between them. DNA for the CDR3: TGCAGTGCTGACCACGGAGGCCCGCAGTATTTT. Protein sequence: CSADHGGPQYF.

The chain links TRBV19 to TRBJ1-2; a possible D gene is TRBD1 (5 bases). Trimming shortened V by 6 bases and J by 2 bases, and 13 bases separated the two germline ends. Germline V lookup: CDR1 LNHDA, CDR2 SQIVND (reference sequence). The CDR3 is 14 residues long. For the CDR3, the DNA is TGTGCCAGTAGGGTCGGACAAAAAAACTATGGCTACACCTTC. Its translation: CASRVGQKNYGYTF.

The sample holds a few counts of this clone. The rearrangement uses TRBV15 and TRBJ2-7; D ambiguous. In germline, CDR1 is LNHNV, CDR2 YYDKDF (reference sequence). CDR3 length: 14 amino acids. V was clipped by 0 bases and J by 0 bases, with 6 bases between them. The CDR3 loop is CATSRDTASYEQYF. The CDR3 DNA is TGTGCCACCAGCAGAGATACAGCCTCCTACGAGCAGTACTTC.

V usage is TRBV27 and J usage is TRBJ2-7; 10 bases map to TRBD1. The CDR3 has 14 amino acids. Trimming took 5 bases from V and 5 from J; bases not matched to a gene: 6. Germline CDR1 MNHEY, CDR2 SMNVEV (reference sequence). CDR3: CASSEDRGKNEQYF. The CDR3 coding sequence is TGTGCCAGCAGTGAGGACAGGGGGAAGAACGAGCAGTACTTC.

J is TRBJ1-3 and V is TRBV10-3, with a possible D match to TRBD1 (6 bases). Trimming took off 11 bases at V and 0 bases at J, with 17 bases between the two ends. Germline CDR1 is ENHRY and CDR2 is SYGVKD. The CDR3 is 15 amino acids. DNA for the CDR3: TGTGCCGTAGGCTGGGACACCTTCTCTGGAAACACCATATATTTT. The encoded protein is CAVGWDTFSGNTIYF.

The genes are TRBV28 and TRBJ1-4, with TRBD1 matching 8 bases. The CDR3 is 15 residues long. Germline CDR1 reads MDHEN; CDR2 reads SYDVKM. Losses at the gene ends were 4 bases for V and 5 bases for J; bases not matched to a gene: 6. The CDR3 nucleotides read TGTGCCAGCAGTTCGACGGACAGGGTCAATGAAAAACTGTTTTTT. This translates into CASSSTDRVNEKLFF.

The V and J genes are TRBV28 and TRBJ1-1, with unresolved D. The CDR3 has 14 residues. V shed 6 bases and J shed 0 bases, with 11 bases lying between them. CDR1 and CDR2 (germline): MDHEN, SYDVKM. The CDR3 reads CASSTPPVNTEAFF. Written as DNA, the CDR3 is TGTGCCAGCAGCACCCCCCCAGTGAACACTGAAGCTTTCTTT.

This rearrangement joins TRBV2 to TRBJ1-1; a weak D match, TRBD1 (6 bases). This CDR3 spans 13 amino acids. Germline values: CDR1 SNHLY, CDR2 FYNNEI. V gave up 6 bases and J gave up 2 bases, with 10 bases separating them. In DNA form, the CDR3 reads TGTGCCAGCAGAAGGGGGGGTAACACTGAAGCTTTCTTT. Protein: CASRRGGNTEAFF.